What follows is one T cell receptor (beta chain) and its context. The trim removed 1 base at V and 9 bases at J, leaving 3 bases unmatched. This CDR3 spans 13 amino acids. Germline loops: CDR1 SEHNR, CDR2 FQNEAQ (reference sequence). The data originate from a study of Ad26.COV2.S vaccination and SARS-CoV-2 variants. Profiling relied on immunoSEQ multiplex PCR, and the TCRdb table lists in-frame clones only, not all of them. The table has tens of thousands of clones, approximately 80% seen once. The sample was peripheral blood, taken after recovery from COVID-19. The chain couples TRBV7-9 to TRBJ2-3; TRBD1 matches at 8 bases. The TCR comes from a human donor who had recovered from COVID-19. The CDR3 region is CASSLGGQATQYF. The CDR3 DNA reads as TGTGCCAGCAGCTTAGGGGGACAGGCGACGCAGTATTTT.